Shown below are 8 T cell receptor beta chains from a single sample sequenced in a study of T cells in Graves' hyperthyroidism and ophthalmopathy. TCR beta CDR3 regions were amplified from RNA. A set of HTBI primers served as the primers for a first-round RT-PCR of the TCR CDR3. TCRdb re-derived calls from the multiplex PCR reads in MiXCR, one entry per CDR3 protein. The sample includes about 400,000 distinct CDR3 sequences, more than 12% of them seen just once. What was sequenced was blood. The receptors originated from a man aged 50-60 years with Graves' ophthalmopathy.

The V call is TRBV27, the J call TRBJ2-2; D is possibly TRBD1 (6 bases). This CDR3 spans 15 amino acids. Trimming left V 4 bases short and J 3 bases short, with 12 bases between. Germline CDR1 and CDR2: MNHEY and SMNVEV (reference sequence). The CDR3 region has the DNA TGTGCCAGCAGTTCCTCGGACAGCCACACCGGGGAGCTGTTTTTT. Translated, it gives CASSSSDSHTGELFF.

This clonotype was observed a few times. CDR3 sequence: CASSPGQTYQETQYF. The DNA for the CDR3 is TGTGCCAGCAGCCCCGGACAGACGTACCAAGAGACCCAGTACTTC. V gene TRBV2 combines with J gene TRBJ2-5; D possibly corresponds to TRBD1 (6 bases). Germline V gene sequence: CDR1 SNHLY, CDR2 FYNNEI. Trimming took 6 bases from V and 0 from J, leaving 14 bases between them. CDR3 length: 15 amino acids.

This clonotype was picked up a small number of times. A junction end diverges from the germline sequence, so it may reflect a read error. This rearrangement joins TRBV2 to TRBJ2-3; D tentatively reads TRBD1 or TRBD2 (5 bases each). CDR3 size: 16 residues. Germline V gene data show CDR1 as SNHLY and CDR2 as FYNNEI. CDR3 in DNA: TGCGCCAGCAGTGAGGGGTTAGGCCGAGGGGCAGATACGCAGTATTTT. Its translation is CASSEGLGRGADTQYF. Supplemented by reference TRBV2 and TRBJ2-3, the full variable domain reads EPEVTQTPSHQVTQMGQEVILRCVPISNHLYFYWYRQILGQKVEFLVSFYNNEISEKSEIFDDQFSVERPDGSNFTLKIRSTKLEDSAMYFCASSEGLGRGADTQYFGPGTRLTVL.

This clonotype showed up many times. This sequence joins TRBV12-3 or TRBV12-4 and TRBJ2-3; 11 bases are shared with TRBD2. This CDR3 is built from 15 residues. The V segment lost 7 bases and the J segment 2 bases; nucleotides outside the gene matches: 5. In DNA form, the CDR3 reads TGTGCCAGCAACGGGGGACTAGCGGCCACAGATACGCAGTATTTT. Its protein product is CASNGGLAATDTQYF.

This clonotype turned up a few times. The V call is TRBV4-2, the J call TRBJ2-2; 9 bases line up with TRBD2. The CDR3 consists of 17 residues. Germline V gives CDR1 LGHNA, CDR2 YNFKEQ. V shed 3 bases and J 4 bases; nucleotides not matched to a gene: 9. As DNA, the CDR3 is TGTGCCAGCAGCCAGATTGGGCGCGGGAGGGTCACCGGGGAGCTGTTTTTT. This encodes CASSQIGRGRVTGELFF.

The table lists this clonotype with a few counts. The chain recombines TRBV27 with TRBJ2-4, with 10 bases fitting TRBD2. Germline CDR1 and CDR2: MNHEY and SMNVEV (reference sequence). This CDR3 has 16 amino acids. Losses at the gene ends were 5 bases for V and 9 bases for J; bases not matched to a gene: 13. For the CDR3, the DNA is TGTGCCAGCAGTACTAGCGGGGAGGGGTCTCAAAGCATTCAGTACTTC. This translates into CASSTSGEGSQSIQYF.

This clonotype was recorded many times. The genes are TRBV20-1 and TRBJ2-7; D is unclear. Germline CDR1 DFQATT, CDR2 SNEGSKA (reference sequence). Trimming removed 0 bases at V and 6 bases at J, with 6 bases between. This CDR3 comprises 11 residues. The CDR3 DNA reads TGCAGTGCTAGAGAGTTGGGCGAGCAGTACTTC. Translating it yields CSARELGEQYF.

This chain uses TRBV19 with TRBJ1-1; D might be TRBD1 (6 bases). Germline loops: CDR1 LNHDA, CDR2 SQIVND (reference sequence). V was pared by 8 bases and J by 2 bases, with 15 bases between. The CDR3 sequence is 14 residues long. The CDR3 reads CASSPGTPNTEAFF. The CDR3 DNA follows: TGTGCCAGTTCGCCAGGGACACCAAACACTGAAGCTTTCTTT. The full variable domain, in which reference TRBV19 and TRBJ1-1 provide the parts outside the CDR3, is DGGITQSPKYLFRKEGQNVTLSCEQNLNHDAMYWYRQDPGQGLRLIYYSQIVNDFQKGDIAEGYSVSREKKESFPLTVTSAQKNPTAFYLCASSPGTPNTEAFFGQGTRLTVV.